The following is a T cell receptor beta chain sequence with its context. The data derive from a study of blood T cell repertoires in COVID-19. Study-wide context: Whether acute or convalescent, the COVID-19 samples came from the United States, Italy and Spain.

In the original processing: Reference gene primer amplification gave estimated nucleated cell counts. Clones were sequenced by immunoSEQ multiplex PCR, and TCRdb holds only the in-frame ones, with some missing. V, J and clone size derive from that table, while D and trimming were established from the DNA sequence. This sample has 120,000 or so clones, with approximately 90% found just once. Trimming took 6 bases from V and 0 from J, leaving 5 bases between them. Germline loops: CDR1 MNHEY, CDR2 SMNVEV (reference sequence). The length of the CDR3 is 12 residues. The chain combines TRBV27 with TRBJ1-2; TRBD1 is a possible D gene (5 bases). Material for sequencing was peripheral blood. The source is a man in his fifties with acute or convalescent COVID-19. The CDR3 loop reads CASRGPNYGYTF. For the CDR3, the DNA is TGTGCCAGCAGGGGGCCTAACTATGGCTACACCTTC.